The rows below give T cell receptor beta chains drawn from one sample of a study of human T cells and chemical hapten exposure. Each CDR3 protein is one row after TCRdb ran MiXCR on the RACE reads. The sample consists of 300,000 to 350,000 distinct CDR3 sequences, about 7% of them appearing once. The source was whole blood, collected in connection with sensitization to the hapten diphenylcyclopropenone (DPC). Every receptor here comes from a young woman with alopecia areata. Some clones in this sample may be carry-over from other donors' samples. CDR3s include the opening cysteine and the closing phenylalanine or tryptophan. The order of the fields is clone size, D gene, J gene, V gene, CDR3 DNA, CDR3 protein. The D gene is left open where the match is weak. The size field is filled for only some rows; it gives once, few, many or a size class.

size: few; D: NA; J: TRBJ1-6; V: TRBV4-1; DNA: TGCGCCAGCAGCCAAGATTACAGGCTGCTCCACTTT; CDR3: CASSQDYRLLHF
size: NA; D: NA; J: TRBJ2-1; V: TRBV6-1; DNA: TGTGCCAGCAGCCTTATACCTACGAGCAGGACACCTTCCTACAATGAGCAGTTCTTC; CDR3: CASSLIPTSRTPSYNEQFF
size: many; D: NA; J: TRBJ1-4; V: TRBV6-2/TRBV6-3; DNA: TGTGCCAGCACCGGGACGGATGAAAAACTGTTTTTT; CDR3: CASTGTDEKLFF
size: many; D: NA; J: TRBJ1-1; V: TRBV10-3; DNA: TGTGCCATCAGTGAGTCCGATACGAGGGGTGGCACTGAAGCTTTCTTT; CDR3: CAISESDTRGGTEAFF
size: many; D: TRBD1; J: TRBJ2-1; V: TRBV29-1; DNA: TGCAGCGCCCTCCCACAGGGGGCGTACAATGAGCAGTTCTTC; CDR3: CSALPQGAYNEQFF
size: NA; D: NA; J: TRBJ2-7; V: TRBV27; DNA: TGTGCCAGCAGTTTAAAAGCGGTCTACGAGCAGTACTTC; CDR3: CASSLKAVYEQYF
size: NA; D: TRBD2; J: TRBJ2-3; V: TRBV6-2/TRBV6-3; DNA: TGTGCCAGCATCAGAAGCGGGGGCCGAGATACGCAGTATTTT; CDR3: CASIRSGGRDTQYF
size: NA; D: TRBD1; J: TRBJ2-7; V: TRBV28; DNA: TGTGCCAGCAGTCACCCCCTCAAAGAACAGGGGCGTAGCTCCTACGAGCAGTACTTC; CDR3: CASSHPLKEQGRSSYEQYF
size: NA; D: NA; J: TRBJ1-2; V: TRBV6-5; DNA: TGTGCCAGCACCTCCTCGGGGCACAACTATGGCTACACCTTC; CDR3: CASTSSGHNYGYTF
size: NA; D: NA; J: TRBJ1-1; V: TRBV29-1; DNA: TGCAGCGTCGGGACGGTTGTGAACACTGAAGCTTTCTTT; CDR3: CSVGTVVNTEAFF
size: few; D: NA; J: TRBJ2-7; V: TRBV15; DNA: TGTGCCACCAGCAGGGCAGGGATCTACGAGCAGTACTTC; CDR3: CATSRAGIYEQYF
size: NA; D: NA; J: TRBJ2-7; V: TRBV21-1; DNA: TGTGCCAGCAGCCACTTACAGGGCGGTGAGCAGTACTTC; CDR3: CASSHLQGGEQYF
size: few; D: TRBD2; J: TRBJ2-1; V: TRBV6-1; DNA: TGTGCCAGCAGTCAAAGGCCTAGCGGGGTATACAATGAGCAGTTCTTC; CDR3: CASSQRPSGVYNEQFF
size: NA; D: NA; J: TRBJ2-7; V: TRBV12-3/TRBV12-4; DNA: TGTGCCAGCAGTTTGACGGATTCCTACGAGCAGTACTTC; CDR3: CASSLTDSYEQYF
size: many; D: TRBD1; J: TRBJ2-7; V: TRBV5-1; DNA: TGCGCCAGCAGGACCGGGACAGGGAGTTACGAGCAGTACTTC; CDR3: CASRTGTGSYEQYF
size: NA; D: NA; J: TRBJ1-1; V: TRBV4-2; DNA: TGTGCCAGCAGCCAAGAGGAATATGTGCGGGGGACTGAAGCTTTCTTT; CDR3: CASSQEEYVRGTEAFF
size: few; D: NA; J: TRBJ2-3; V: TRBV27; DNA: TGTGCCAGCAGTTTTTGGGGGGGGCCCCCCACAGATACGCAGTATTTT; CDR3: CASSFWGGPPTDTQYF
size: many; D: NA; J: TRBJ1-5; V: TRBV6-2/TRBV6-3; DNA: TGTGCCAGCAGTTACGAGGCAGGAATACGGCCCCAGCATTTT; CDR3: CASSYEAGIRPQHF
size: few; D: NA; J: TRBJ1-6; V: TRBV4-3; DNA: TGCGCCAGCAGCCAAGGGACAGCTAGTCTCTCACCCCTCCACTTT; CDR3: CASSQGTASLSPLHF
size: NA; D: NA; J: TRBJ1-5; V: TRBV20-1; DNA: TGCAGTGCTAGAGATGGCCGCGAGGGGCAGCCCCAGCATTTT; CDR3: CSARDGREGQPQHF
size: NA; D: NA; J: TRBJ1-3; V: TRBV4-3; DNA: TGCGCCAGCAGCCAAGGGGGCGCGGCTGGAAACACCATATATTTT; CDR3: CASSQGGAAGNTIYF